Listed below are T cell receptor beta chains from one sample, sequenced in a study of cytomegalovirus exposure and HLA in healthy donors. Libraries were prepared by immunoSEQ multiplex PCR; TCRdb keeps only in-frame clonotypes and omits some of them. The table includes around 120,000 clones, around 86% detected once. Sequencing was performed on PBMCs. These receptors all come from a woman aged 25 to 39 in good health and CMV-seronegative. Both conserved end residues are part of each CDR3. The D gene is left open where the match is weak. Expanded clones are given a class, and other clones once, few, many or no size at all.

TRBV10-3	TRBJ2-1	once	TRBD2	CAILKEGLAGELFSYNEQFF	TGTGCCATCTTGAAAGAGGGACTAGCGGGAGAGTTGTTTTCCTACAATGAGCAGTTCTTC
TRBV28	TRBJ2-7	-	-	CASSLRIYEQYF	TGTGCCAGCAGTTTGCGAATCTACGAGCAGTACTTC
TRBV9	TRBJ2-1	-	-	CASSVVSGTYNEQFF	TGTGCCAGCAGCGTAGTTAGCGGAACCTACAATGAGCAGTTCTTC
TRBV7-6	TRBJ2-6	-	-	CASSLEGRANVLTF	TGTGCCAGCAGCTTAGAGGGGAGGGCCAACGTCCTGACTTTC
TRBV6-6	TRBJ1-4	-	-	CASLSEKLFF	TGTGCCAGCCTAAGTGAAAAACTGTTTTTT
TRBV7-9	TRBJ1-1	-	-	CASSPGGRTEAFF	TGTGCCAGCAGCCCCGGGGGACGCACTGAAGCTTTCTTT
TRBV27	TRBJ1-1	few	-	CASSLAGNEAFF	TGTGCCAGCAGTTTAGCGGGGAATGAAGCTTTCTTT
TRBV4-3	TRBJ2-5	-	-	CASSQDRQETQYF	TGCGCCAGCAGCCAAGACAGACAAGAGACCCAGTACTTC
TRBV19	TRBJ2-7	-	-	CASSIGGVDPGPDEQYF	TGTGCCAGTAGTATTGGCGGGGTTGACCCCGGGCCCGACGAGCAGTACTTC
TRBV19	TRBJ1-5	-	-	CASSIDVQKYQPQHF	TGTGCCAGTAGTATAGATGTACAGAAATATCAGCCCCAGCATTTT
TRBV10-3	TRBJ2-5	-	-	CAISDTTGEQYF	TGTGCCATCAGCGACACAACCGGGGAGCAGTACTTC
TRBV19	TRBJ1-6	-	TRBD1	CASSMGQGASNSPLHF	TGTGCCAGTAGTATGGGACAGGGGGCGTCTAATTCACCCCTCCACTTT
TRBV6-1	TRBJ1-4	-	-	CASSTPRGEKLFF	TGTGCCAGCAGCACCCCCCGAGGGGAAAAACTGTTTTTT
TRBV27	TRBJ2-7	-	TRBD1	CASSQTGGNHEQYF	TGTGCCAGCAGTCAAACAGGGGGCAACCACGAGCAGTACTTC
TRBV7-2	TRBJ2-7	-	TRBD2	CASSLIPQRGFDEQYF	TGTGCCAGCAGCTTAATCCCCCAGCGGGGGTTCGACGAGCAGTACTTC
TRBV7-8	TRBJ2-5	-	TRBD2	CASSLPRPGTREETQYF	TGTGCCAGCAGCTTACCGCGCCCCGGGACTAGGGAAGAGACCCAGTACTTC